This note documents a single T cell receptor beta chain sequence. The antigen remains unidentified. Trimming removed 9 bases from V and 5 bases from J; junction bases left unmatched: 10. CDR3 length: 14 residues. The germline gives CDR1 LNHDA, CDR2 SQIVND (reference sequence). This record belongs to a study of cytomegalovirus exposure and HLA in healthy donors. PCR employed 60 Vbeta and 13 Jbeta primers. Measured with immunoSEQ multiplex PCR; TCRdb has only the in-frame clones, and not every one. In the table there are fewer than 200,000 clones, over 65% of which are singletons. Study-wide findings and caveats: The analysis excluded some indistinguishable V segments, including TRBV6-2 and TRBV6-3. Later genetic work tied a missense DCLRE1C variant to beta-chain V and J trimming.

Sequencing was carried out using PBMCs. This clonotype was obtained from a woman in her twenties or thirties in good health and CMV-seronegative. The chain joins TRBV19 to TRBJ2-1; 7 bases align to TRBD1. The CDR3 here is CASKPGQFNNEQFF. Written as DNA, the CDR3 is TGTGCCAGCAAACCGGGACAGTTTAACAATGAGCAGTTCTTC.